Listed below are T cell receptor beta chains from one sample, sequenced in a study of shared clonotypes between healthy human individuals. Sequenced by immunoSEQ multiplex PCR; TCRdb stores in-frame clones only, minus some. Of a few million clones listed, about 92% were seen once; the top ten hold approximately 0.4%. Sequencing was carried out using naive CD4+ T cells from PBMCs. These TCRs come from a man between 18 and 35 years old in good health. Some clones in this sample may be carry-over from other donors' samples. The CDR3 runs from the conserved cysteine through the conserved F or W. Fields, in order: D gene, clone size, V gene, J gene, CDR3 protein, CDR3 DNA. A D gene is named only where the DNA matches it firmly. The listing skips clone size in some rows; elsewhere it reads once, few, many or a size class.

D gene: NA
clone size: NA
V gene: TRBV7-2
J gene: TRBJ1-2
CDR3 protein: CASSPRGGDGYTF
CDR3 DNA: TGTGCCAGCAGCCCCCGGGGGGGTGATGGCTACACCTTC

D gene: NA
clone size: once
V gene: TRBV9
J gene: TRBJ1-3
CDR3 protein: CASTPRAGNTIYF
CDR3 DNA: TGTGCCAGCACCCCCCGAGCTGGAAACACCATATATTTT

D gene: TRBD2
clone size: once
V gene: TRBV7-3
J gene: TRBJ2-2
CDR3 protein: CASSYSGRATGELFF
CDR3 DNA: TGTGCCAGCAGCTATAGCGGGAGGGCTACCGGGGAGCTGTTTTTT

D gene: TRBD1
clone size: NA
V gene: TRBV20-1
J gene: TRBJ2-1
CDR3 protein: CSASRAQGVF
CDR3 DNA: TGCAGTGCTAGTAGGGCCCAGGGGGTCTTC

D gene: NA
clone size: NA
V gene: TRBV7-7
J gene: TRBJ2-2
CDR3 protein: CASSSMDGPGELFF
CDR3 DNA: TGTGCCAGCAGTTCGATGGACGGCCCCGGGGAGCTGTTTTTT

D gene: TRBD1
clone size: NA
V gene: TRBV5-1
J gene: TRBJ2-2
CDR3 protein: CASSFTGDQNTGELFF
CDR3 DNA: TGCGCCAGCAGCTTTACAGGGGATCAGAACACCGGGGAGCTGTTTTTT

D gene: TRBD2
clone size: NA
V gene: TRBV5-4
J gene: TRBJ2-7
CDR3 protein: CASSFWGAGASEQYF
CDR3 DNA: TGTGCCAGCAGCTTTTGGGGAGCGGGAGCGTCCGAGCAGTACTTC

D gene: NA
clone size: few
V gene: TRBV20-1
J gene: TRBJ2-5
CDR3 protein: CSARLQETQYF
CDR3 DNA: TGCAGTGCTAGATTACAAGAGACCCAGTACTTC

D gene: NA
clone size: NA
V gene: TRBV5-1
J gene: TRBJ2-2
CDR3 protein: CASSFRVANTGELFF
CDR3 DNA: TGCGCCAGCAGCTTTAGGGTCGCGAACACCGGGGAGCTGTTTTTT

D gene: NA
clone size: once
V gene: TRBV6-5
J gene: TRBJ2-2
CDR3 protein: CASSYRSGELFF
CDR3 DNA: TGTGCCAGCAGTTACAGGTCCGGGGAGCTGTTTTTT

D gene: NA
clone size: NA
V gene: TRBV2
J gene: TRBJ2-2
CDR3 protein: CASRDSQPGELFF
CDR3 DNA: TGTGCCAGCAGGGACTCTCAGCCCGGGGAGCTGTTTTTT

D gene: TRBD1
clone size: NA
V gene: TRBV28
J gene: TRBJ1-3
CDR3 protein: CASRPSGQGSAGNTIYF
CDR3 DNA: TGTGCCAGCAGACCCTCCGGACAGGGCAGCGCTGGAAACACCATATATTTT

D gene: NA
clone size: NA
V gene: TRBV21-1
J gene: TRBJ2-1
CDR3 protein: CASSAQGDREQFF
CDR3 DNA: TGTGCCAGCAGCGCCCAAGGGGACCGCGAGCAGTTCTTC

D gene: NA
clone size: once
V gene: TRBV5-6
J gene: TRBJ1-1
CDR3 protein: CASSPRGGAMNTEAFF
CDR3 DNA: TGTGCCAGCAGCCCAAGGGGGGGCGCAATGAACACTGAAGCTTTCTTT

D gene: TRBD1
clone size: NA
V gene: TRBV5-1
J gene: TRBJ2-7
CDR3 protein: CASSSGQGEGDEQYF
CDR3 DNA: TGCGCCAGCAGCTCCGGACAGGGAGAGGGGGACGAGCAGTACTTC

D gene: NA
clone size: NA
V gene: TRBV18
J gene: TRBJ2-7
CDR3 protein: CASSPTVSLGSYEQYF
CDR3 DNA: TGTGCCAGCTCACCTACAGTTTCCCTGGGCTCCTACGAGCAGTACTTC

D gene: TRBD1
clone size: NA
V gene: TRBV10-1
J gene: TRBJ2-3
CDR3 protein: CATTGTGGARRDTQYF
CDR3 DNA: TGCGCCACTACAGGGACAGGGGGCGCCCGTAGAGATACGCAGTATTTT

D gene: TRBD2
clone size: once
V gene: TRBV11-2
J gene: TRBJ2-5
CDR3 protein: CASSASGSRVGETQYF
CDR3 DNA: TGTGCCAGCAGCGCTAGCGGGAGTAGGGTTGGGGAGACCCAGTACTTC

D gene: TRBD2
clone size: NA
V gene: TRBV11-1
J gene: TRBJ2-7
CDR3 protein: CASSFPGTTTYF
CDR3 DNA: TGTGCCAGCAGCTTTCCCGGGACTACGACGTACTTC

D gene: NA
clone size: NA
V gene: TRBV11-1
J gene: TRBJ2-7
CDR3 protein: CASSPLGGGRNEQYF
CDR3 DNA: TGTGCCAGCAGCCCCTTGGGGGGCGGGAGAAACGAGCAGTACTTC

D gene: NA
clone size: few
V gene: TRBV5-1
J gene: TRBJ1-1
CDR3 protein: CASSPQGGNTEAFF
CDR3 DNA: TGCGCCAGCAGCCCCCAGGGAGGGAACACTGAAGCTTTCTTT

D gene: NA
clone size: NA
V gene: TRBV5-1
J gene: TRBJ1-3
CDR3 protein: CASSLGTSYSGNTIYF
CDR3 DNA: TGCGCCAGCAGCTTGGGGACGAGTTACTCTGGAAACACCATATATTTT

D gene: NA
clone size: NA
V gene: TRBV27
J gene: TRBJ2-1
CDR3 protein: CASSLGRGLNEQFF
CDR3 DNA: TGTGCCAGCAGCCTAGGACGGGGTCTCAATGAGCAGTTCTTC

D gene: TRBD1
clone size: NA
V gene: TRBV7-2
J gene: TRBJ2-1
CDR3 protein: CASSPTGQTISYNEQFF
CDR3 DNA: TGTGCCAGCAGCCCGACGGGACAGACTATCTCCTACAATGAGCAGTTCTTC

D gene: NA
clone size: NA
V gene: TRBV19
J gene: TRBJ1-1
CDR3 protein: CASSTRRSLNTEAFF
CDR3 DNA: TGTGCCAGTAGTACCCGACGATCGCTGAACACTGAAGCTTTCTTT

D gene: NA
clone size: NA
V gene: TRBV10-3
J gene: TRBJ1-5
CDR3 protein: CAISARARVSNQPQHF
CDR3 DNA: TGTGCCATCAGTGCTCGGGCCAGGGTTAGCAATCAGCCCCAGCATTTT

D gene: NA
clone size: NA
V gene: TRBV14
J gene: TRBJ1-3
CDR3 protein: CASSQAVGSGNTIYF
CDR3 DNA: TGTGCCAGCAGCCAAGCAGTCGGCTCTGGAAACACCATATATTTT

D gene: TRBD1
clone size: once
V gene: TRBV28
J gene: TRBJ1-6
CDR3 protein: CASSRQTGSNNSPLHF
CDR3 DNA: TGTGCCAGCAGTCGACAGACAGGGAGTAATAATTCACCCCTCCACTTT

D gene: NA
clone size: NA
V gene: TRBV19
J gene: TRBJ1-1
CDR3 protein: CASTDQGVNTEAFF
CDR3 DNA: TGTGCCAGTACCGACCAAGGGGTGAACACTGAAGCTTTCTTT

D gene: NA
clone size: NA
V gene: TRBV18
J gene: TRBJ2-1
CDR3 protein: CASSASIYNEQFF
CDR3 DNA: TGTGCCAGCTCGGCTAGCATCTACAATGAGCAGTTCTTC

D gene: NA
clone size: NA
V gene: TRBV5-1
J gene: TRBJ1-1
CDR3 protein: CASSFREFTEAFF
CDR3 DNA: TGCGCCAGCAGCTTTCGGGAGTTCACTGAAGCTTTCTTT

D gene: NA
clone size: once
V gene: TRBV9
J gene: TRBJ2-5
CDR3 protein: CASSVGSVQETQYF
CDR3 DNA: TGTGCCAGCAGCGTGGGTAGCGTCCAAGAGACCCAGTACTTC

D gene: NA
clone size: NA
V gene: TRBV5-4
J gene: TRBJ2-2
CDR3 protein: CASSPLGGLDTGELFF
CDR3 DNA: TGTGCCAGCAGCCCCTTGGGCGGGTTGGACACCGGGGAGCTGTTTTTT

D gene: TRBD2
clone size: NA
V gene: TRBV7-6
J gene: TRBJ2-1
CDR3 protein: CASRMGGSVNEQFF
CDR3 DNA: TGTGCCAGCAGGATGGGCGGGAGTGTGAATGAGCAGTTCTTC

D gene: TRBD2
clone size: NA
V gene: TRBV2
J gene: TRBJ2-2
CDR3 protein: CASSQRELTGELFF
CDR3 DNA: TGTGCCAGCAGTCAGCGGGAGCTCACCGGGGAGCTGTTTTTT

D gene: NA
clone size: once
V gene: TRBV28
J gene: TRBJ2-1
CDR3 protein: CASSLLLYNEQFF
CDR3 DNA: TGTGCCAGCAGTTTACTGTTATACAATGAGCAGTTCTTC

D gene: NA
clone size: NA
V gene: TRBV7-2
J gene: TRBJ2-1
CDR3 protein: CASSLVSPRVFF
CDR3 DNA: TGTGCCAGCAGCTTAGTAAGCCCCCGGGTGTTCTTC

D gene: NA
clone size: NA
V gene: TRBV7-9
J gene: TRBJ1-3
CDR3 protein: CASKGNTIYF
CDR3 DNA: TGTGCCAGCAAGGGAAACACCATATATTTT

D gene: NA
clone size: NA
V gene: TRBV30
J gene: TRBJ1-4
CDR3 protein: CAWNQVINEKLFF
CDR3 DNA: TGTGCCTGGAACCAGGTGATCAATGAAAAACTGTTTTTT

D gene: NA
clone size: NA
V gene: TRBV18
J gene: TRBJ2-7
CDR3 protein: CASSPGYEQYF
CDR3 DNA: TGTGCCAGCTCACCAGGTTACGAGCAGTACTTC

D gene: TRBD2
clone size: NA
V gene: TRBV12-5
J gene: TRBJ2-3
CDR3 protein: CASGSIGLAGADTQYF
CDR3 DNA: TGTGCTAGTGGTTCAATAGGACTAGCGGGTGCAGATACGCAGTATTTT

D gene: NA
clone size: NA
V gene: TRBV13
J gene: TRBJ1-3
CDR3 protein: CASSSRDRTSGNTIYF
CDR3 DNA: TGTGCCAGCAGCTCACGAGACAGGACCTCTGGAAACACCATATATTTT

D gene: TRBD1
clone size: once
V gene: TRBV7-3
J gene: TRBJ2-2
CDR3 protein: CASSLSRDRGNTGELFF
CDR3 DNA: TGTGCCAGCAGCTTATCCCGAGACAGGGGAAACACCGGGGAGCTGTTTTTT

D gene: NA
clone size: NA
V gene: TRBV28
J gene: TRBJ1-1
CDR3 protein: CASLSPEPSFNTEAFF
CDR3 DNA: TGTGCCAGCCTATCTCCCGAGCCGAGTTTCAACACTGAAGCTTTCTTT

D gene: TRBD1
clone size: NA
V gene: TRBV6-5
J gene: TRBJ1-3
CDR3 protein: CASSIDRGRGNTIYF
CDR3 DNA: TGTGCCAGCAGCATCGACAGGGGGCGAGGAAACACCATATATTTT

D gene: TRBD2
clone size: NA
V gene: TRBV5-4
J gene: TRBJ2-2
CDR3 protein: CASSLGLAGDANTGELFF
CDR3 DNA: TGTGCCAGCAGCTTGGGCCTAGCGGGAGACGCGAACACCGGGGAGCTGTTTTTT

D gene: TRBD1
clone size: NA
V gene: TRBV4-1
J gene: TRBJ1-4
CDR3 protein: CASSLRTGASTNEKLFF
CDR3 DNA: TGCGCCAGCAGCCTCCGGACAGGCGCCTCAACTAATGAAAAACTGTTTTTT